This T cell receptor (beta chain) was retrieved from a study of blood T cell repertoires in COVID-19. Study details: Acute and convalescent COVID-19 samples came from the United States, Italy and Spain.

This CDR3 spans 16 amino acids. From germline, CDR1 is SGHAT and CDR2 FQNNGV. The trim removed 6 bases at V and 4 bases at J, leaving 10 bases unmatched. TCRdb's copy holds only in-frame clones and misses some; the assay was immunoSEQ multiplex PCR. The sample lists roughly 200,000 clones, less than 80% occurring once. This clone was detected many times. The source material was peripheral blood. J is TRBJ2-4 and V is TRBV11-2; 9 bases map to TRBD2. The TCR comes from a man over 45 who had recovered from COVID-19. Here the CDR3 DNA reads TGTGCCAGCAGGTCGCGGGGGGGAGGTCAAAAAAACATTCAGTACTTC. Amino acid sequence: CASRSRGGGQKNIQYF.